This T cell receptor beta chain was recorded in a study of response to subunit inactivated influenza vaccine. Comments on this clonotype: The antigen is unknown.

TCRdb passed the RT-PCR reads through MiXCR, listing each CDR3 protein once. This table holds about 580,000 distinct CDR3 sequences, about 14% found once. Study observations and caveats: Authors suggested seasonal influenza vaccinations each recruit few new T cells.

The CDR3 spans 16 residues. V was cut by 0 bases and J by 5 bases, with 16 bases left in between. Per the germline V gene, CDR1 is LNHNV and CDR2 is YYDKDF (reference sequence). This TCR was recovered from a man aged 45-65 years who received an inactivated influenza vaccine. The input for sequencing was PBMCs from blood, taken 12 days after vaccination. The chain recombines TRBV15 with TRBJ1-1; D not certain. CDR3 residues: CATSRDFPGLSTEAFF. For the CDR3, the DNA is TGTGCCACCAGCAGAGATTTTCCAGGTCTGTCGACTGAAGCTTTCTTT.